The 2 T cell receptor beta chains below all came from one sample that was sequenced in a study of blood T cell repertoires in COVID-19. Assay used: immunoSEQ multiplex PCR; TCRdb lists only in-frame clones, some missing. Among about 210,000 clones, about 91% were seen once, and the ten largest hold about 5%. The sequenced material came from peripheral blood. Every receptor here comes from a woman aged 40 to 55 with acute or convalescent COVID-19.

The V call is TRBV6-4, the J call TRBJ2-2, with D tentatively TRBD2 (6 bases). The CDR3 contains 15 residues. In germline, CDR1 is MRHNA, CDR2 SNTAGT. V lost 5 bases to trimming and J lost 1 base, with 11 bases between them. CDR3 sequence reads: CASSPDGGNTGELFF. CDR3 bases: TGTGCCAGCAGTCCCGACGGGGGGAACACCGGGGAGCTGTTTTTT.

V usage is TRBV6-5 and J usage is TRBJ1-5, with D tentatively TRBD1 (5 bases). CDR1 and CDR2 from the germline V gene are MNHEY and SVGAGI. V gave up 2 bases and J gave up 3 bases, with 8 bases separating them. The CDR3 covers 14 residues. The chain's CDR3 is CASSYPDNNQPQHF. The CDR3 DNA reads TGTGCCAGCAGTTACCCGGACAACAATCAGCCCCAGCATTTT.